Here is one T cell receptor beta chain with its context. The CDR3 is made up of 12 amino acids. Germline-derived CDR1 and CDR2 are MDHEN and SYDVKM. Trimming took off 1 base at V and 8 bases at J, with 9 bases between the two ends. This sample is drawn from a study of blood T cell repertoires in COVID-19. Across the study: Italy, Spain and the United States were the sources of the convalescent and acute COVID-19 samples. The analysed material was cDNA or gDNA that came from T cells, B-cell-depleted T cells, or PBMCs.

Sequenced by immunoSEQ multiplex PCR; TCRdb stores in-frame clones only, minus some. Of 200,000 to 250,000 clones listed, more than 75% are singletons. The receptor was derived from a man over 45 who had recovered from COVID-19. The chain employs TRBV28 and TRBJ2-7; D unresolved. The sequencing sample was made of peripheral blood. The CDR3 DNA reads as TGTGCCAGCAGTTTATCCGGTACCAAGCAGTACTTC. Its translation: CASSLSGTKQYF.